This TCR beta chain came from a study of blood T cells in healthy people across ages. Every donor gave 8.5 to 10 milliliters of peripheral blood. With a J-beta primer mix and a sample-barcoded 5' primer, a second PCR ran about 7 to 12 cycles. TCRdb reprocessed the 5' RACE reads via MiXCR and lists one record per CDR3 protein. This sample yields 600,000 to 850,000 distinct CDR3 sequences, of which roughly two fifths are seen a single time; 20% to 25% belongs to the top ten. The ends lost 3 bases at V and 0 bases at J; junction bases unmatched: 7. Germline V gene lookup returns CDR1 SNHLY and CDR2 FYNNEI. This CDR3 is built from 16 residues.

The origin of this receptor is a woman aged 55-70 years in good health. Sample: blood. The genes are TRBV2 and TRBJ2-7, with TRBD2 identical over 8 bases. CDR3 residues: CASSEVRTSRSYEQYF. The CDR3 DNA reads TGTGCCAGCAGTGAGGTCCGGACTAGCCGCTCCTACGAGCAGTACTTC.